This T cell receptor (beta chain) was documented in a study of cytomegalovirus exposure and HLA in healthy donors (dated by TCRdb to between 2016 and 2019). Regarding the complete study: According to an earlier analysis of around 600 of the donors, 200 million or so T cells yielded 120 million or so unique TCR beta sequences and approximately 300 Gb of sequence data. The number of donors typed differed by locus, with 629-630 for A, B, C, DRB1 and DQB1, approximately 500 for DQA1, 600 to 610 for DPA1, and some 440 for DPB1. Roughly 300 gigabases of sequencing data and roughly 80 million unique TCR sequences made up an early release that covered fewer than 650 HLA-typed donors. Donor age, sex, ethnicity and CMV serostatus were collected together with the repertoire data. To decide whether each TCR beta V gene segment behaved as functional or pseudogenic, an earlier analysis of some 580 of the donors relied on high-throughput TCR beta sequencing. Rather than using new phenotypic data, the later analysis identified candidate immune exposures from TCR beta sequences and from how often those sequences occurred across donors. A separate validation cohort of roughly 120 different subjects was used in addition to the roughly 700-subject first cohort. Every repertoire in the discovery cohort had been generated on one and the same sequencing platform. The study used immunosequencing to profile the T cell repertoires of approximately 650 subjects and linked those repertoires to cytomegalovirus serostatus. A later genetic analysis took genome-wide SNP genotypes for about 55% of the 666 donors and used that subset as a discovery cohort. Five DR-DQ haplotypes were handled as single units for association and clustering because linkage in the cohort was strong. To study patterns of TCR occurrence, a later analysis re-analyzed previously published TCR beta repertoires from 600 to 750 donors and added high-resolution HLA genotyping. The study aimed to test whether cataloging public T cell receptors could reveal signatures of past pathogen exposure. Among the roughly 380 genotyped donors, around 81% belonged to the genetic ancestry cluster associated with self-reported Caucasian donors. Across approximately 400 genotyped donors of the cohort, an average of roughly 250,000 unique TCR beta nucleotide sequences per donor were sequenced, and roughly 20% of those sequences were non-productive. Class I and class II HLA loci were covered by the typing at four-digit resolution. To predict cytomegalovirus infection status, the study brought together high-throughput TCR immunosequencing, statistical association of individual TCRs with disease status, and machine learning. General study outcomes and caveats: A cluster of highly shared sequence variants was judged likely to be a technical artifact of the sequencing pipeline. In an earlier analysis of fewer than 700 of the donors, most TCR beta V segments appeared in productive rearrangements about 90% or about 30% of the time, broadly matching IMGT annotations. CMV serostatus was the only immune exposure information available for the cohort. In a later analysis, the rate of TCR association differed among HLA loci, with DRB1 alleles having the most associated TCRs and HLA-C alleles having the fewest. Most CMV-associated TCR beta chains appeared to be HLA-restricted in a later analysis, and the HLA associations seemed to be driven largely by CMV exposure. A later analysis reported that several top co-occurrence clusters appeared linked to parvovirus B19, influenza, CMV and Epstein-Barr virus. Because the 87-base-pair reads could not distinguish some IMGT-functional V segments, including TRBV6-2 and TRBV6-3, those segments were excluded. Sequencing depth was assumed to be roughly uniform across donors in the presence/absence analyses, though that assumption may not hold. When HLA alleles, especially DR and DQ, strongly co-occurred, attributing TCR associations to individual alleles was difficult. In a later genetic analysis, fewer N-insertions in productive TCRs were reported among donors in an Asian-associated ancestry cluster than the approximately 670-donor mean. The earlier analysis of almost 600 of the donors excluded fewer than 20 rarely observed V segments, including chromosome 9 orphons, because counts were too low. The authors suggested that the approach could potentially be generalized to other disease states and immunological phenotypes. The classifier was reported to diagnose cytomegalovirus status with high specificity and sensitivity in both the original and validation cohorts. In a later analysis, 16,951 TCR beta sequences were associated with specific HLA alleles at a false discovery rate of 0.05. Because some donors lacked HLA typing at each locus, the association tests relied only on the typed subset. A later analysis found that HLA-associated TCR beta chains were more clonally expanded and had lower generation probabilities than equally common non-associated chains. A further reported finding was that TCR beta sequences accurately predicted the HLA-A and HLA-B alleles for most subjects in the first cohort. The study listed approximately 150 TCR beta chains as associated with cytomegalovirus. Linkage disequilibrium might explain the correlated functional status among segregating V segments, but an unknown experimental factor could not be ruled out. The cohort was sequenced for TCR beta chains only, and without alpha or paired-chain data the features that could be detected were limited. Across donors, most TCR sequences were observed very rarely, whereas some public TCRs were present in many individuals. A later genetic analysis associated a missense DCLRE1C variant with V-gene and J-gene trimming of TCR beta chains, and an independent cohort replicated the association. In vitro tests confirmed that a few of the cytomegalovirus-associated TCR beta chains recognize cytomegalovirus antigens.

As regards this clone: It lacks a known antigen. There are no base qualities to consult, and no much larger clone falls within one base.

Library method: the immunoSEQ multiplex PCR assay. For the multiplex PCR, a mixture combining 60 forward primers for TCR Vbeta segments and 13 reverse primers for TCR Jbeta segments was used. The CDR3 region of rearranged TCR beta genes was amplified from genomic DNA with a multiplex PCR assay. The Illumina HiSeq System was used to sequence the amplified TCR beta libraries as 87-base-pair reads. Under the source paper's analysis protocol: A later analysis counted approximately 74 million unique TCR beta chains across the 640 or so repertoires, and roughly 10 million of these chains were shared by at least two donors. A nearest-neighbor algorithm error-corrected the raw reads and collapsed the reads into unique sequences, merging closely related sequences to remove PCR and sequencing errors. Alignment of CDR3 sequences to IMGT reference sequences was used to assign V, D and J gene segments. Each retained sequence needed at least a six-nucleotide match to both a V gene segment and a J gene segment. Rearrangements were classified as productive when the CDR3 lacked stop codons and remained in frame with V and J, and all other rearrangements were classified as non-productive. Following IMGT convention, CDR3 was defined as the stretch from the second conserved V-encoded cysteine to the conserved J-encoded phenylalanine. The earlier analysis of roughly 590 of the donors excluded any sequence lacking an unambiguous match to a single V gene segment. An earlier analysis of 450 to 650 of the donors called V segments functional above 56.7% productive rearrangements and segregating when the between-donor standard deviation exceeded 5%. A statistical classification framework was built to diagnose cytomegalovirus status from the catalog of TCR beta chain sequences. A later analysis assigned V and J genes by comparing TCR nucleotide sequences with IMGT/GENE-DB human TR gene sequences. In a later analysis, CDR3 sequences and most-parsimonious VDJ recombination scenarios were assigned using the TCRdist pipeline. In a later analysis, each TCR beta chain was defined by its CDR3 amino acid sequence together with its V-gene family, and reads without a unique V-gene family were excluded. A later analysis removed 500 to 600 highly shared, low-generation-probability nucleotide sequences to deal with suspected cross-contamination and a sequencing artifact. A later analysis calculated a clonal expansion index for each public chain from normalized within-repertoire ranks of inferred template counts. In a later analysis, generation probabilities were computed with a VDJ recombination model fitted to out-of-frame rearrangements, and the resulting probabilities were checked against IGoR. In a later analysis, hypergeometric tests were used to score TCR-TCR, TCR-HLA and TCR-CMV co-occurrence, with a repertoire-size bias correction applied to TCR pairs. False discovery rates were estimated in a later analysis by permuting HLA or CMV assignments 20 times. A later analysis grouped co-occurring TCRs with DBSCAN, adding TCRdist sequence similarity when clustering within HLA-allele-positive subsets. For co-occurrence clustering, repertoires with fewer than 30,000 or more than 120,000 public chains were excluded, along with 4 to 6 repertoires with anomalous nucleotide sharing. TCRdb's version of the immuneACCESS table is confined to in-frame rearrangements and falls short of the full clone set. An unresolved V gene accounts for under half of the shortfall where checked; the remainder is of unknown origin. D and trimming come from the DNA, and the V and J calls and clone size come from that table. This sample has 150,000 to 200,000 clones in its table, and about 82% of those were observed once. In total, the top ten clones hold less than 2% of the sample.

The cohort comprised 710 or so healthy bone marrow donors. At the time of sampling, every cohort member was nominally healthy, though immune exposures that went unrecorded were likely present. The donor was CMV seronegative and belonged to the group of 320 or so seronegative cohort members. A peripheral blood sample was provided by each donor, and peripheral blood mononuclear cells were used for TCR beta sequencing. Genomic DNA extraction from the blood cell samples was performed with the Qiagen DNeasy Blood Extraction Kit. Trimming leaves V shorter by 6 bases and J shorter by 4 bases, with the junction holding 5 bases beyond the gene matches. Inclusive of the bounding cysteine and phenylalanine, the CDR3 is 13 residues long. The read is trimmed to its CDR3 DNA, 39 bases read in frame from base 1. CDR1 and CDR2 (MNHEY, SVGAGI) derive from the germline V gene.

The clonotype originates from a woman between 25 and 40 years old in good health and CMV-seronegative. Specimen: PBMCs. The receptor chain draws on TRBV6-5 and TRBJ1-1, and 7 junction bases match TRBD1. The bases read TGTGCCAGCAGCCGCGACAGGGTCACTGAAGCTTTCTTT. It translates to CASSRDRVTEAFF.